The 23 T cell receptor beta chains below come from one sample, sequenced in a study of cytomegalovirus exposure and HLA in healthy donors. The PCR ran on 60 Vbeta and 13 Jbeta primers. Repertoires were generated with immunoSEQ multiplex PCR, while TCRdb's copy carries only in-frame clones and drops some. The table lists about 89,000 clones, about a tenth of them singletons. Sequences were obtained from PBMCs. These receptors all stem from a man between 45 and 60 years old in good health and CMV-seropositive.

The chain carries TRBV5-6 and TRBJ1-2; D is ambiguous. CDR1 is SGHDT and CDR2 is YYEEEE in the germline V gene. Trimming took 2 bases from V and 7 from J, leaving 6 bases between them. The CDR3 has 11 residues. The CDR3 DNA sequence: TGTGCCAGCAGCTTAGGCGGTGGCTACACCTTC. This encodes CASSLGGGYTF.

The rearrangement uses TRBV27 and TRBJ2-6; TRBD2 matches 15 bases. The CDR3 spans 20 residues. Germline V gene data show CDR1 as MNHEY and CDR2 as SMNVEV (reference sequence). Unmatched junction bases numbered 13, after V lost 6 bases and J lost 4 bases. The CDR3 sequence is CASSWTSGRARRLGANVLTF. The DNA of the CDR3 is TGTGCCAGCAGCTGGACTAGCGGGAGGGCCAGGCGGTTGGGGGCCAACGTCCTGACTTTC.

This clone was picked up a small number of times. The chain has TRBV7-2 and TRBJ2-7; D is unresolved. Trimming pared 1 base from V and 6 bases from J, leaving 13 bases between. Germline V lookup: CDR1 SGHTA, CDR2 FQGNSA. The CDR3 spans 14 residues. This CDR3 reads CASSLGRLRSEQYF. CDR3 in DNA: TGTGCCAGCAGCTTAGGTCGACTGCGCTCCGAGCAGTACTTC.

This clone was counted only a few times. This chain uses TRBV29-1 with TRBJ1-1; D not certain. Per the germline V gene, CDR1 is SQVTM and CDR2 is ANQGSEA. Trimming left V 6 bases short and J 5 bases short, with 7 bases between. The CDR3 runs to 10 residues. The CDR3 nucleotides are TGCAGCGTGGGCCATACTGAAGCTTTCTTT. Translating it yields CSVGHTEAFF.

V gene TRBV10-1 combines with J gene TRBJ2-3; TRBD2 aligns across 11 bases. Trimming cost V 3 bases and J 2 bases; bases outside gene matches: 10. Germline V lookup: CDR1 WNHNN, CDR2 SYGVQD (reference sequence). The CDR3 loop spans 18 amino acids. The CDR3 region has the DNA TGCGCCAGCAGTGAAGGAGGGACTAGCGGAACCAACACAGATACGCAGTATTTT. This translates into CASSEGGTSGTNTDTQYF.

This clone was counted between two and nine times. The V call is TRBV5-1, the J call TRBJ1-2; perhaps TRBD1 as D (6 bases). CDR3 length: 15 residues. CDR1 SGHRS and CDR2 YFSETQ come from the germline V gene. Trimming cost V 6 bases and J 4 bases, with 19 bases left between them. CDR3: CASTLSTGSIYGYTF. CDR3 DNA sequence: TGCGCCAGCACACTCTCCACAGGGTCCATCTATGGCTACACCTTC.

There are a few counts of this clone. CDR3 sequence reads: CAIRGGGTTLYGYTF. CDR3 DNA: TGTGCCATCAGGGGAGGGGGGACAACTCTCTATGGCTACACCTTC. The chain joins TRBV10-3 to TRBJ1-2; a possible D gene is TRBD1 (6 bases). CDR3 size: 15 residues. Looked up from germline, CDR1 is ENHRY and CDR2 is SYGVKD. The V and J ends lost 6 bases and 4 bases respectively, with 18 bases between them.

Note on this clone: This sample also contains other DNA sequences that code for the same CDR3. This rearrangement joins TRBV7-2 to TRBJ2-5; D not certain. Germline assignment: CDR1 SGHTA and CDR2 FQGNSA. CDR3 length: 11 residues. Trimming took 6 bases from V and 5 from J, leaving 7 bases between them. CDR3 sequence: CASSSRETQYF. The DNA of the CDR3 is TGTGCCAGCAGTTCTCGGGAGACCCAGTACTTC.

This clone was seen only a few times. The chain employs TRBV7-2 and TRBJ1-1; 7 nucleotides agree with TRBD1. Germline V gene data show CDR1 as SGHTA and CDR2 as FQGNSA. The CDR3 length is 17 residues. The V and J ends lost 2 bases and 2 bases, in that order; junction bases with no gene match: 11. CDR3 nucleotides: TGTGCCAGCAGCTTACGGATAGTAACAGGGGACAACACTGAAGCTTTCTTT. Amino acids: CASSLRIVTGDNTEAFF. The whole variable domain, remainder taken from reference TRBV7-2 and TRBJ1-1, is GAGVSQSPSNKVTEKGKDVELRCDPISGHTALYWYRQSLGQGLEFLIYFQGNSAPDKSGLPSDRFSAERTGGSVSTLTIQRTQQEDSAVYLCASSLRIVTGDNTEAFFGQGTRLTVV.

The table lists this clone with a few counts. The CDR3 DNA reads TGTGCCAGCAGCCGAGGCGGCAATCAGCCCCAGCATTTT. Amino acids: CASSRGGNQPQHF. This sequence joins TRBV28 and TRBJ1-5; D gene unclear. This CDR3 comprises 13 residues. Germline V lookup: CDR1 MDHEN, CDR2 SYDVKM. V was cut by 6 bases and J by 2 bases, with 8 bases left in between.

A few counts support this clone. The chain recombines TRBV6-5 with TRBJ1-5; TRBD1 matches at 8 bases. The CDR3 length is 14 residues. Looked up from germline, CDR1 is MNHEY and CDR2 is SVGAGI. With V trimmed by 4 bases and J by 5 bases, 4 bases remained unmatched. The CDR3 reads CASSSGQGHQPQHF. The CDR3 DNA is TGTGCCAGCAGTTCCGGACAGGGCCATCAGCCCCAGCATTTT.

Only a few counts were recorded for this clone. The rearrangement joins TRBV6-6 to TRBJ2-1, with 7 bases matching TRBD2. The CDR3 has 14 residues. Per the germline V gene, CDR1 is MNHNY and CDR2 is SVGAGI (reference sequence). Unmatched junction bases numbered 0, after V lost 0 bases and J lost 4 bases. The CDR3: CASSYSGLYNEQFF. Written as DNA, the CDR3 is TGTGCCAGCAGTTACTCGGGACTATACAATGAGCAGTTCTTC.

This rearrangement joins TRBV5-5 to TRBJ2-3; TRBD1 matches at 7 bases. The junction had 11 bases not matched to a gene; V was cut back by 4 bases and J by 6 bases. The CDR3 is made up of 15 amino acids. The V gene's germline CDR1 is SGHKS and CDR2 YYEKEE (reference sequence). The CDR3 coding sequence is TGTGCCAGCAGCCGTGCCGGGACAGTAACGGATACGCAGTATTTT. Its protein product is CASSRAGTVTDTQYF.

This clone was counted a few times. The V gene is TRBV15, the J gene TRBJ2-7; possible D gene TRBD2, 5 bases. Germline assignment: CDR1 LNHNV and CDR2 YYDKDF (reference sequence). This CDR3 contains 13 residues. V gave up 1 base and J gave up 5 bases, with 9 bases separating them. The CDR3: CATSRGGFNEQYF. CDR3 in DNA: TGTGCCACCAGCAGAGGAGGGTTCAACGAGCAGTACTTC.

This chain joins TRBV7-9 and TRBJ2-7; tentatively, D is TRBD1 (6 bases). The germline V and J ends were trimmed by 7 bases and 3 bases, with 19 bases remaining between them. This CDR3 contains 15 residues. Per germline, CDR1 SEHNR and CDR2 FQNEAQ (reference sequence). DNA of the CDR3: TGTGCCAGCACAAGCTGGGCGGACAGCCTCTACGAGCAGTACTTC. Its protein is CASTSWADSLYEQYF.

This clone was detected ten times or more. In DNA, the CDR3 is TGTGCCAGCAGTGCTAACAATCCGGGACAGGGGTACGGCTACACCTTC. Translated: CASSANNPGQGYGYTF. The chain combines TRBV27 with TRBJ1-2, with 10 bases fitting TRBD1. This CDR3 contains 16 residues. Per the germline V gene, CDR1 is MNHEY and CDR2 is SMNVEV (reference sequence). The J segment lost 8 bases and the V segment lost 5 bases, leaving 14 bases of the junction unmatched.

The chain recombines TRBV28 with TRBJ1-4; D gene uncertain. The CDR3 is 16 amino acids. V was shortened by 6 bases and J by 5 bases, with 19 bases between the two germline ends. CDR1 is MDHEN, CDR2 SYDVKM, per germline. The chain's CDR3 is CASSPSLSGLNEKLFF. The CDR3 DNA reads as TGTGCCAGCAGCCCGTCGTTGTCAGGTCTCAATGAAAAACTGTTTTTT.

The rearrangement links TRBV19 to TRBJ2-5, with 13 bases aligning to TRBD2. From germline, CDR1 is LNHDA and CDR2 SQIVND (reference sequence). This CDR3 region has 16 residues. V was clipped by 2 bases and J by 4 bases; unmatched bases: 4. CDR3 bases: TGTGCCAGTAGTATACGAACTAGCGGGAGGGGAGAGACCCAGTACTTC. This sequence encodes CASSIRTSGRGETQYF.

This clone was counted ten times or more. DNA of the CDR3: TGTGCCAGCACCTTACGGGGAGGAAGGAATGAAAAACTGTTTTTT. Protein product: CASTLRGGRNEKLFF. The gene calls are TRBV27 and TRBJ1-4; D is ambiguous. V lost 7 bases to trimming and J lost 5 bases, with 17 bases between them. The CDR3 sequence is 15 residues long. Germline-derived CDR1 and CDR2 are MNHEY and SMNVEV (reference sequence).

As DNA, the CDR3 is TGTGCCAGCAGTTTCACCAGGGTATCCGGGGAGCTGTTTTTT. This translates into CASSFTRVSGELFF. The rearrangement uses TRBV27 and TRBJ2-2; perhaps TRBD1 as D (5 bases). Trimming took 3 bases from V and 6 from J, leaving 11 bases between them. The CDR3 spans 14 residues. Germline CDR1 MNHEY, CDR2 SMNVEV (reference sequence).

This clone was counted only a few times. The V call is TRBV27, the J call TRBJ2-7; 12 nucleotides match TRBD2. The CDR3 extends over 15 amino acids. The J segment lost 5 bases and the V segment lost 7 bases, leaving 9 bases of the junction unmatched. Looked up from germline, CDR1 is MNHEY and CDR2 is SMNVEV (reference sequence). The CDR3 region is CASTSLAGGYHEQYF. CDR3 sequence (DNA): TGTGCCAGCACTTCCCTAGCGGGAGGGTACCACGAGCAGTACTTC.

This clone was detected only a few times. The chain joins TRBV7-9 to TRBJ1-4; D is unresolved. The CDR3 has 13 residues. V was trimmed by 0 bases and J by 12 bases, leaving 11 bases between them. Per germline, CDR1 SEHNR and CDR2 FQNEAQ (reference sequence). DNA of the CDR3: TGTGCCAGCAGCTTAGCGCAGGCGGGCGAACTGTTTTTT. Amino acids: CASSLAQAGELFF. Full variable domain (missing parts from reference TRBV7-9 and TRBJ1-4): DTGVSQNPRHKITKRGQNVTFRCDPISEHNRLYWYRQTLGQGPEFLTYFQNEAQLEKSRLLSDRFSAERPKGSFSTLEIQRTEQGDSAMYLCASSLAQAGELFFGSGTQLSVL.

This clone came up a few times. The chain joins TRBV29-1 to TRBJ2-3; 9 positions agree with TRBD2. CDR3 length: 13 amino acids. Looked up from germline, CDR1 is SQVTM and CDR2 is ANQGSEA. Losses at the gene ends were 5 bases for V and 4 bases for J; bases not matched to a gene: 4. The CDR3 spells CSVFSGRPDTQYF. The CDR3 DNA follows: TGCAGCGTTTTTAGCGGGAGACCAGATACGCAGTATTTT.